One sample yielded the 22 T cell receptor beta chains listed below, sequenced in a study of blood T cell repertoires in COVID-19. TCRdb keeps only in-frame clones here, not all; method: immunoSEQ multiplex PCR. The sample yields 150,000 to 180,000 clones, under 95% seen once. The sample comprised peripheral blood. These receptor sequences come from a man in his forties or fifties with acute or convalescent COVID-19.

The rearrangement joins TRBV5-1 to TRBJ1-2; unclear D gene. The CDR3 has 12 residues. The germline V and J ends were trimmed by 0 bases and 5 bases, with 5 bases remaining between them. CDR1 and CDR2 (germline): SGHRS, YFSETQ. The CDR3 loop is CASSLDSYGYTF. The CDR3 bases are TGCGCCAGCAGCTTGGACAGTTATGGCTACACCTTC.

The chain couples TRBV5-1 to TRBJ2-7; 11 bases are a match to TRBD2. V lost 4 bases, J lost 2 bases, and 11 bases stayed unmatched. Germline V gene data show CDR1 as SGHRS and CDR2 as YFSETQ. The CDR3 extends over 17 amino acids. CDR3 sequence (DNA): TGCGCCAGCAGCCTTACAATAGCGGGAGGGCCAACCTACGAGCAGTACTTC. Its translation: CASSLTIAGGPTYEQYF.

J is TRBJ2-2 and V is TRBV27; 8 bases are a match to TRBD1. There are 16 residues in the CDR3. V dropped 6 bases and J dropped 0; count of bases not matched to a gene: 6. In germline, CDR1 is MNHEY, CDR2 SMNVEV (reference sequence). Here the CDR3 reads CASSRTTGANTGELFF. The CDR3 bases are TGTGCCAGCAGCCGCACGACAGGGGCGAACACCGGGGAGCTGTTTTTT.

This clone has a handful of counts. V is TRBV28 and J is TRBJ1-2; D is ambiguous. V lost 8 bases and J lost 4, with 14 bases in between. CDR1 MDHEN and CDR2 SYDVKM come from the germline V gene. The CDR3 has 13 amino acids. Written as DNA, the CDR3 is TGTGCCAGCGCCTCCGTAAGCCGCTATGGCTACACCTTC. Amino acids: CASASVSRYGYTF.

The V call is TRBV6-4, the J call TRBJ2-3, with D uncertain. V shed 0 bases and J shed 0 bases, with 10 bases lying between them. The CDR3 covers 16 residues. Per the germline V gene, CDR1 is MRHNA and CDR2 is SNTAGT. CDR3 protein: CASSDSYSSSTDTQYF. The CDR3 DNA follows: TGTGCCAGCAGTGACTCCTACAGTTCTAGCACAGATACGCAGTATTTT.

J is TRBJ2-7 and V is TRBV25-1; 9 bases agree with TRBD1. In germline, CDR1 is MGHDK, CDR2 SYGVNS. Trimming at V came to 6 bases and at J to 6 bases, leaving 6 bases not matched to a gene. The CDR3 runs 13 residues. The CDR3 loop is CASRQGALLEQYF. DNA for the CDR3: TGTGCCAGCAGACAGGGGGCGCTCCTCGAGCAGTACTTC.

The J gene is TRBJ1-5, the V gene TRBV28; TRBD1 matches at 7 bases. The CDR3 has 14 residues. The trim removed 8 bases at V and 4 bases at J, leaving 8 bases unmatched. The germline gives CDR1 MDHEN, CDR2 SYDVKM. The CDR3 protein is CASQTGEDNQPQHF. The CDR3 bases are TGTGCCAGCCAAACAGGGGAGGATAATCAGCCCCAGCATTTT.

The chain couples TRBV7-9 to TRBJ2-2; a weak D match, TRBD1 (5 bases). The CDR3 length is 12 residues. Germline V gives CDR1 SEHNR, CDR2 FQNEAQ (reference sequence). V gave up 7 bases and J gave up 6 bases, with 9 bases separating them. The CDR3 reads CASNGASGELFF. The CDR3 nucleotides read TGTGCCAGCAATGGGGCCTCCGGGGAGCTGTTTTTT.

The CDR3 reads CASSVEGHPPGKLFF. CDR3 in DNA: TGTGCCAGCAGCGTAGAGGGACATCCACCGGGAAAACTGTTTTTT. This chain connects TRBV9 to TRBJ1-4; D is possibly TRBD1 (6 bases). The V end was cut by 0 bases, the J end by 10 bases, with 16 bases between. Germline lookup yields CDR1 SGDLS and CDR2 YYNGEE. The length of the CDR3 is 15 residues. The whole variable domain, filled in from reference TRBV9 and TRBJ1-4, reads DSGVTQTPKHLITATGQRVTLRCSPRSGDLSVYWYQQSLDQGLQFLIQYYNGEERAKGNILERFSAQQFPDLHSELNLSSLELGDSALYFCASSVEGHPPGKLFFGSGTQLSVL.

V is TRBV7-8 and J is TRBJ2-1; TRBD1 matches 8 bases. Germline V gene lookup returns CDR1 SGHVS and CDR2 FQNEAQ. This CDR3 comprises 14 residues. Trimming took 6 bases from V and 4 from J; bases not matched to a gene: 5. CDR3 sequence reads: CASSLRQGYNEQFF. CDR3 sequence (DNA): TGTGCCAGCAGTCTACGACAGGGGTACAATGAGCAGTTCTTC.

The V and J genes are TRBV5-8 and TRBJ2-5, with 14 bases lining up with TRBD2. Germline CDR1 is SGHTS and CDR2 is YDEGEE. This CDR3 is built from 17 residues. The J segment lost 4 bases and the V segment lost 4 bases, leaving 9 bases of the junction unmatched. As DNA, the CDR3 is TGTGCCAGCAGCCGGGGACTAGCGGGAGAACGGGGAGAGACCCAGTACTTC. This gives the protein CASSRGLAGERGETQYF.

This chain connects TRBV6-6 to TRBJ1-6, with TRBD1 identical over 8 bases. V gave up 6 bases and J gave up 7 bases; unmatched junction bases: 5. Germline CDR1 MNHNY, CDR2 SVGAGI (reference sequence). CDR3 length: 14 residues. The CDR3 DNA reads TGTGCCAGCAGCCGGGACAGGTACAATTCACCCCTCCACTTT. This sequence encodes CASSRDRYNSPLHF.

This clone has a handful of counts. The chain couples TRBV12-3 or TRBV12-4 to TRBJ1-1; D remains unclear. V was clipped by 6 bases and J by 1 base, with 6 bases between them. The CDR3 consists of 12 residues. The CDR3 region has the DNA TGTGCCAGCAGGAGTGGGAACACTGAAGCTTTCTTT. This sequence encodes CASRSGNTEAFF.

This chain joins TRBV3-1 (or the pseudogene TRBV3-2) and TRBJ2-1; 8 nucleotides match TRBD2. Germline CDR1 is LGHDT and CDR2 is YNNKEL (reference sequence). The V and J ends lost 2 bases and 9 bases, in that order; junction bases with no gene match: 6. The CDR3 spans 14 residues. CDR3 sequence: CASSQFGRAAEQFF. CDR3 coding DNA: TGTGCCAGCAGCCAATTCGGGAGGGCCGCTGAGCAGTTCTTC.

CDR3 protein: CSVPSSQGDYGYTF. CDR3 nucleotide sequence: TGCAGCGTACCCTCGTCACAGGGGGACTATGGCTACACCTTC. The rearrangement joins TRBV29-1 to TRBJ1-2, with TRBD1 matching 8 bases. The CDR3 has 14 amino acids. Germline-derived CDR1 and CDR2 are SQVTM and ANQGSEA. After removal of 6 bases from V and 3 bases from J, the junction contained 9 bases not matched to a gene.

Here the CDR3 reads CASRTTSGTDEQFF. The CDR3 nucleotides read TGTGCCAGCAGGACGACTAGCGGGACGGATGAGCAGTTCTTC. The chain has TRBV27 and TRBJ2-1; 11 positions match TRBD2. CDR1 and CDR2 (germline): MNHEY, SMNVEV (reference sequence). J lost 8 bases, V lost 6 bases, and 6 bases had no gene match. This CDR3 has 14 residues.

This chain links TRBV19 with TRBJ2-7; D might be TRBD2 (5 bases). V lost 6 bases, J lost 6 bases, and 15 bases lay in between. The V gene's germline CDR1 is LNHDA and CDR2 SQIVND (reference sequence). The CDR3 has 13 residues. CDR3 in amino acids: CASRPTMGSEQYF. The DNA for the CDR3 is TGTGCCAGTAGGCCCACGATGGGGAGCGAGCAGTACTTC.

This clone occurred once. This sequence joins TRBV5-4 and TRBJ1-2; the match to TRBD1 covers 8 bases. V gave up 0 bases and J gave up 4 bases; unmatched junction bases: 5. Per germline, CDR1 SGHNT and CDR2 YYREEE (reference sequence). This CDR3 spans 15 amino acids. The CDR3 loop reads CASSLEGQAFYGYTF. CDR3 coding DNA: TGTGCCAGCAGCTTGGAGGGACAGGCCTTCTATGGCTACACCTTC.

The chain joins TRBV27 to TRBJ2-3; possible D gene TRBD1, 6 bases. Germline V gene lookup returns CDR1 MNHEY and CDR2 SMNVEV (reference sequence). There are 16 residues in the CDR3. Trimming removed 5 bases from V and 2 bases from J, with 17 bases in between. CDR3 in DNA: TGTGCCAGCAGTCTATACAGGGTCAGTGTCACAGATACGCAGTATTTT. Its protein product is CASSLYRVSVTDTQYF.

This clone was counted a few times. This chain connects TRBV5-1 to TRBJ2-2; tentative D call: TRBD1 (6 bases). CDR1 and CDR2 (germline): SGHRS, YFSETQ. CDR3 length: 16 residues. V was trimmed by 0 bases and J by 6 bases, leaving 15 bases between them. CDR3 DNA sequence: TGCGCCAGCAGCTTGGGGGGGACAACGCGGCCCGGGGAGCTGTTTTTT. Amino acid sequence: CASSLGGTTRPGELFF. The complete variable domain, with remaining parts taken from reference TRBV5-1 and TRBJ2-2, reads KAGVTQTPRYLIKTRGQQVTLSCSPISGHRSVSWYQQTPGQGLQFLFEYFSETQRNKGNFPGRFSGRQFSNSRSEMNVSTLELGDSALYLCASSLGGTTRPGELFFGEGSRLTVL.

The chain uses TRBV11-2 and TRBJ1-1; D unresolved. CDR3 length: 13 amino acids. Deletions cut 4 bases from V and 3 bases from J, with 9 bases between. The germline V gene encodes CDR1 SGHAT and CDR2 FQNNGV. Here the CDR3 reads CASSSELYTEAFF. CDR3 nucleotide sequence: TGTGCCAGCAGCTCAGAACTGTACACTGAAGCTTTCTTT.

The chain is built from TRBV4-1 and TRBJ2-7, with TRBD1 as a possible D gene (6 bases). V lost 0 bases to trimming and J lost 0 bases, with 9 bases between them. CDR3 size: 15 residues. Germline V lookup: CDR1 MGHRA, CDR2 YSYEKL. CDR3 region: CASSQDGGLSYEQYF. The CDR3 region has the DNA TGCGCCAGCAGCCAAGATGGGGGCCTCTCCTACGAGCAGTACTTC.